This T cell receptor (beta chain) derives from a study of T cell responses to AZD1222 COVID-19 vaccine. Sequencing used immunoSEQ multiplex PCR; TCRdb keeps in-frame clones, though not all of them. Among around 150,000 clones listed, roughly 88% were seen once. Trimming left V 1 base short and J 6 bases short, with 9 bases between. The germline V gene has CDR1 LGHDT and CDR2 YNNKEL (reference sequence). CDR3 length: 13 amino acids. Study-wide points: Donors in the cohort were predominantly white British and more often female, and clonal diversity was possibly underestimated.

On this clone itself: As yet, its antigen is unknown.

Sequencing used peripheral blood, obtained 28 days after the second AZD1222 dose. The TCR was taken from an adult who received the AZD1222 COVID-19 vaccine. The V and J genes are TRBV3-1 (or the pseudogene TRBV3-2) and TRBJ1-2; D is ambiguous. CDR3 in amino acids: CASSQGAGNGYTF. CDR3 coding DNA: TGTGCCAGCAGCCAAGGTGCCGGGAATGGCTACACCTTC.